This T cell receptor beta chain was identified in a study of vaccination effects on CD4 cells after COVID-19. Comment on this clone: No antigen is known for it.

CDR3 length: 16 residues. Per germline, CDR1 MNHNY and CDR2 SVGAGI (reference sequence). The germline V and J ends were trimmed by 6 bases and 2 bases, with 14 bases remaining between them. Peptide-pool stimulation followed by sequencing identified expanded antigen-specific CD4+ clonotypes in the ViraFEST assay. Subsequent to 10 days of culture, CD4+ T cells were isolated. The vaccine recipients had no prior SARS-CoV-2 infection, with negative nucleocapsid antibodies. After about 2 million PBMC were placed in each well, they were cultured with roughly 11 IU/ml IL-2 and around 10 ug/ml peptides. Sequencing was performed with immunoSEQ multiplex PCR; in TCRdb, only in-frame clones are kept and a portion is missing. The sample yields 20,000 to 30,000 clones, roughly 76% seen once.

This sequence was found in a human donor who received a COVID-19 vaccine. This sample comprised CD4+ T cells from PBMCs cultured with SARS-CoV-2 spike peptides, obtained before COVID-19 vaccination. The genes are TRBV6-6 and TRBJ2-6, with D possibly being TRBD1 or TRBD2 (6 bases each). Here the CDR3 reads CASRPTGLTGANVLTF. CDR3 bases: TGTGCCAGCAGGCCGACAGGACTAACTGGGGCCAACGTCCTGACTTTC.